The entry below describes one T cell receptor (beta chain). Here immunoSEQ multiplex PCR was the method, and the copy in TCRdb shows in-frame clones only, minus some. The data hold about 95,000 clones, with roughly 85% observed a single time. This sample is drawn from a study of radiotherapy plus CTLA-4 blockade in lung cancer. About the research overall: For 18% of patients, objective responses occurred, and just over 30% had disease control.

This CDR3 comprises 14 residues. Germline V gene lookup returns CDR1 SGHVS and CDR2 FNYEAQ. J was trimmed by 1 base and V by 3 bases; bases with no gene match: 0. The material sequenced was peripheral blood, taken from a patient treated with radiotherapy plus ipilimumab. This clonotype was obtained from a human donor with non-small cell lung cancer who had stable disease on radiotherapy plus ipilimumab. The chain couples TRBV7-6 to TRBJ1-5; TRBD1 agrees at 7 bases. The CDR3: CASSLTGSNQPQHF. CDR3 in DNA: TGTGCCAGCAGCTTGACAGGGAGCAATCAGCCCCAGCATTTT.